The entry below gives a single TCR beta chain sequence along with its context. As yet, its antigen is unknown. The CDR3 runs to 12 residues. Trimming pared 0 bases from V and 11 bases from J, leaving 8 bases between. Germline V CDR1 and CDR2: SGDLS, YYNGEE. MiXCR, run by TCRdb on the reads, gives a single entry per CDR3 protein. The sample consists of some 940,000 distinct CDR3 sequences, roughly 30% of them appearing once. The record originates from a study of T cell repertoires in cytomegalovirus infection. Across the study: Recently identified HLA-C-restricted CMV epitopes and well-studied HLA-B-restricted CMV epitopes were used by the study. Shared public TCR beta signatures pointed to both CMV infection and a matching HLA type.

General study results and limits: Across the ex vivo response, the dominant clonotypes were HLA-C-restricted CMV-specific TCR beta clonotypes. Identification of carriers of CMV plus the relevant HLA was achieved through cumulative public TCR beta family frequency.

The chain has TRBV9 and TRBJ2-2; D remains unclear. This sample comprised cultured CD8+ T cells from PBMCs, obtained from culture after CMV antigen stimulation. The origin of this receptor is a human donor in good health (CMV status not recorded). Some clones in this sample may be carry-over from other donors' samples. CDR3: CASSVDLGELFF. The CDR3 coding sequence is TGTGCCAGCAGCGTAGACCTTGGAGAGCTGTTTTTT.